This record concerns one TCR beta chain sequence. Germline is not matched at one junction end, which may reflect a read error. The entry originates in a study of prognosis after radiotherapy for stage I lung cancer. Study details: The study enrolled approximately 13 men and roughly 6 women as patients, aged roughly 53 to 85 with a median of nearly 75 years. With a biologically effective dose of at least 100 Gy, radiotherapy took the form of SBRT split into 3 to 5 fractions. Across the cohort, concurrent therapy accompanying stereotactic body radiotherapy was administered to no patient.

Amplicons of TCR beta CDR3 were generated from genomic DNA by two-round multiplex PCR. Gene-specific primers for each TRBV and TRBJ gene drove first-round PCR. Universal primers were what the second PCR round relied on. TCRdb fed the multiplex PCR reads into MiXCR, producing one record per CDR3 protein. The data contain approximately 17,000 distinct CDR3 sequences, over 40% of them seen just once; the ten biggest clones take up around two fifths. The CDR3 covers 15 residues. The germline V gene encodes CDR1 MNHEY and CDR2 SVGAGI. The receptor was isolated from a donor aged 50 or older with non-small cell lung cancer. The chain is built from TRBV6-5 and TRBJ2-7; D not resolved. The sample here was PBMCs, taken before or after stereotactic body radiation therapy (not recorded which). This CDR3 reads CASSYGQIPPYEQCF. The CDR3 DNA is TGTGCCAGCAGTTACGGTCAGATTCCTCCCTACGAGCAGTGCTTC.